The rows below give T cell receptor beta chains drawn from one sample of a study of blood T cell repertoires in COVID-19. Sequencing used immunoSEQ multiplex PCR; TCRdb keeps in-frame clones, though not all of them. Here the sample spans 540,000 or so clones, less than 90% being singletons. Source material: peripheral blood. Receptors were obtained from a woman between 45 and 60 years old with COVID-19, enrolled during active disease. Both conserved end residues are part of each CDR3.

j_gene,v_gene,CDR3aa
TRBJ1-2,TRBV4-1,CASSMGGQGNGYTF
TRBJ1-1,TRBV5-1,CASSLLRQGTPNTEAFF
TRBJ1-1,TRBV10-2,CASSEQGAQVGSADF
TRBJ1-5,TRBV6-1,CASSEASGRGPQHF
TRBJ1-1,TRBV4-1,CASSHVPGQGMNTEAFF
TRBJ2-3,TRBV28,CASSLRGGASDTQYF
TRBJ1-1,TRBV27,CASSEAGVLNTEAFF
TRBJ2-7,TRBV5-1,CASSADRGEGEQYF
TRBJ1-2,TRBV10-3,CATFPGGGGYTF
TRBJ2-3,TRBV7-2,CASSLSVSAGDTQYF
TRBJ2-1,TRBV5-1,CASSPLVAGDADEQFF
TRBJ1-2,TRBV3-1/TRBV3-2,CASRPRGGWEGYTF
TRBJ1-6,TRBV19,CASRKTGDSPLHF
TRBJ1-5,TRBV2,CASRPQGGDQPQHF
TRBJ1-2,TRBV19,CASSTRRGDDYGYTF
TRBJ1-1,TRBV6-5,CASQGVVNTEAFF
TRBJ2-3,TRBV4-1,CASRQTVTDTQYF
TRBJ1-3,TRBV29-1,CSASAGNTIYF
TRBJ1-5,TRBV12-3/TRBV12-4,CASSQGGLQPQHF
TRBJ2-4,TRBV19,CASSIGTGNIQYF
TRBJ1-2,TRBV19,CASSLGQYGYTF
TRBJ1-1,TRBV4-1,CASSDKTGAEAFF
TRBJ1-6,TRBV7-3,CASSLSGGMRSPLHF
TRBJ2-7,TRBV3-1/TRBV3-2,CATKPAGASYEQYF
TRBJ2-3,TRBV5-1,CASSQPGGDTQYF
TRBJ2-3,TRBV5-1,CASSPGQGALSDTQYF
TRBJ2-6,TRBV7-2,CASRRYSGANVLTF
TRBJ1-6,TRBV7-6,CASSRGGQAQSPLHF
TRBJ1-6,TRBV5-1,CASSPSNSGTGLNSPLHF
TRBJ2-5,TRBV5-6,CASSLYQLETQYF